These 17 T cell receptor beta chains were sequenced from one sample in a study of blood T cells in healthy people across ages. Then a second PCR, running roughly 7 to 11 cycles, was carried out with a sample-barcoded 5' primer and a J-beta primer mix. From the 5' RACE reads, TCRdb called clonotypes with MiXCR, one entry per CDR3 protein. The repertoire holds 650,000 to 1,000,000 distinct CDR3 sequences, around 36% seen once, with 10% to 15% in the top ten. The material sequenced was blood. The receptors were gathered from a man younger than 35 in good health.

V gene TRBV11-2 combines with J gene TRBJ2-5, with D tentatively TRBD2 (6 bases). Germline CDR1 SGHAT, CDR2 FQNNGV. V lost 5 bases and J 9 bases, leaving 10 bases between the germline ends. This CDR3 comprises 11 residues. The DNA for the CDR3 is TGTGCCAGCAGCCACGGGGAGGCCCAGTACTTC. This sequence encodes CASSHGEAQYF.

This clonotype was counted only a few times. This chain links TRBV15 with TRBJ1-2; 9 bases match TRBD1. Per the germline V gene, CDR1 is LNHNV and CDR2 is YYDKDF (reference sequence). The V segment lost 4 bases and the J segment 8 bases; nucleotides outside the gene matches: 11. The CDR3 is 15 residues long. CDR3 DNA sequence: TGTGCCACCAGCACCAGGGACAGGGCCTTGGGAGGCTACACCTTC. Amino acid sequence: CATSTRDRALGGYTF.

In the case of this clonotype: Just one base apart from a much larger clone, this may be a read error. This rearrangement joins TRBV12-3 or TRBV12-4 to TRBJ2-5, with D unresolved. The CDR3 has 14 residues. Between the trimmed V and J ends, which lost 6 bases and 11 bases, there was a span of 22 bases. CDR3 nucleotides: TGTGCCAGCAGCGCGACGGCCTCCTACAATGAGCAGTACTTC. The encoded protein is CASSATASYNEQYF.

This clonotype appeared a few times. The chain employs TRBV5-1 and TRBJ2-5; 7 nucleotides agree with TRBD1. CDR3 length: 14 residues. V dropped 4 bases and J dropped 5; count of bases not matched to a gene: 8. Looked up from germline, CDR1 is SGHRS and CDR2 is YFSETQ. The CDR3 region is CASSGGQEGETQYF. For the CDR3, the DNA is TGCGCCAGCAGCGGCGGACAGGAAGGGGAGACCCAGTACTTC.

This clonotype was counted only a few times. The genes are TRBV11-1 and TRBJ1-2; 12 bases map to TRBD1. The CDR3 is 21 residues long. CDR1 and CDR2 from the germline V gene are SGHAT and FQDESV (reference sequence). V lost 3 bases and J lost 2; bases outside the gene matches: 19. CDR3 nucleotide sequence: TGTGCCAGCAGCTTGTCTCCGGGACAGGGGGCTACTCCGAAAGTAAACTATGGCTACACCTTC. Translating gives CASSLSPGQGATPKVNYGYTF.

In this sample, this clonotype turned up a few times. The CDR3: CSALGQDKHQETQYF. The CDR3 coding sequence is TGCAGTGCGCTGGGACAGGACAAACACCAAGAGACCCAGTACTTC. The genes are TRBV20-1 and TRBJ2-5; the match to TRBD1 covers 8 bases. Germline V gene sequence: CDR1 DFQATT, CDR2 SNEGSKA (reference sequence). The CDR3 totals 15 residues. The ends lost 6 bases at V and 0 bases at J; junction bases unmatched: 9.

In its sample, this clonotype was seen a few times. This sequence joins TRBV20-1 and TRBJ1-6; 9 bases are a match to TRBD1. Germline-derived CDR1 and CDR2 are DFQATT and SNEGSKA (reference sequence). The CDR3 has 14 residues. The V segment lost 8 bases and the J segment 7 bases; nucleotides outside the gene matches: 9. The CDR3 loop reads CSTTGGQRNSPLHF. DNA of the CDR3: TGCAGTACCACAGGGGGCCAACGGAATTCACCCCTCCACTTT.

This clonotype was counted at least ten times. This chain links TRBV20-1 with TRBJ2-1, with 8 positions matching TRBD1. Trimming took 1 base from V and 4 from J; bases not matched to a gene: 6. CDR3 length: 15 residues. Per germline, CDR1 DFQATT and CDR2 SNEGSKA (reference sequence). CDR3 DNA: TGCAGTGCTAGAGCCCAGGGGGCCGGATACAATGAGCAGTTCTTC. This codes for CSARAQGAGYNEQFF.

In its sample, this clonotype was seen a few times. CDR3 sequence reads: CASSSTTTGVRGGEQFF. As DNA, the CDR3 is TGTGCCAGCAGCTCCACAACTACAGGGGTCCGAGGGGGTGAGCAGTTCTTC. The chain combines TRBV7-2 with TRBJ2-1, with 7 bases lining up with TRBD1. Germline V lookup: CDR1 SGHTA, CDR2 FQGNSA. This CDR3 is 17 amino acids long. The trim removed 4 bases at V and 9 bases at J, leaving 18 bases unmatched.

The V and J genes are TRBV2 and TRBJ1-2; D gene ambiguous. Germline-derived CDR1 and CDR2 are SNHLY and FYNNEI. This CDR3 region has 14 residues. Trimming took off 5 bases at V and 4 bases at J, with 14 bases between the two ends. CDR3 DNA sequence: TGTGCCAGCAGTCAACAGCCTACCCTCTATGGCTACACCTTC. Protein product: CASSQQPTLYGYTF.

V gene TRBV4-1 combines with J gene TRBJ1-5, with 7 nucleotides matching TRBD1. CDR3 length: 17 amino acids. The junction had 7 bases not matched to a gene; V was cut back by 1 base and J by 1 base. Germline CDR1 and CDR2: MGHRA and YSYEKL. CDR3 nucleotides: TGCGCCAGCAGCCAAGGCCCACAGGGGAACAGCAATCAGCCCCAGCATTTT. Residues: CASSQGPQGNSNQPQHF.

V and J are TRBV6-6 and TRBJ1-1; D perhaps matches TRBD1 (6 bases). In germline, CDR1 is MNHNY, CDR2 SVGAGI (reference sequence). The CDR3 is 14 residues long. Between the trimmed V and J ends, which lost 8 bases and 1 base, there was a span of 14 bases. The CDR3 region is CASLTQGPNTEAFF. CDR3 in DNA: TGTGCCAGCCTAACACAGGGTCCGAACACTGAAGCTTTCTTT.

The rearrangement uses TRBV5-1 and TRBJ2-7; the match to TRBD1 covers 12 bases. Trimming removed 2 bases from V and 7 bases from J; junction bases left unmatched: 7. Germline assignment: CDR1 SGHRS and CDR2 YFSETQ. CDR3 size: 15 residues. CDR3 nucleotide sequence: TGCGCCAGCAGCTTCTCGGGACAGGGGGCCAATGAGCAGTACTTC. Protein sequence: CASSFSGQGANEQYF.

There are a few counts of this clonotype. The chain recombines TRBV7-9 with TRBJ2-7, with TRBD2 matching 7 bases. The ends lost 5 bases at V and 2 bases at J; junction bases unmatched: 12. Germline values: CDR1 SEHNR, CDR2 FQNEAQ (reference sequence). This CDR3 is built from 16 residues. The CDR3, as DNA: TGTGCCAGCAGCCCCGCTTCCCAGCGGGACGCCTACGAGCAGTACTTC. Translation: CASSPASQRDAYEQYF.

The chain links TRBV7-2 to TRBJ2-5, with D tentatively TRBD1 (5 bases). From germline, CDR1 is SGHTA and CDR2 FQGNSA. With 1 base removed from V and 2 bases from J, the gap between germline ends came to 14 bases. The CDR3 consists of 16 residues. Here the CDR3 reads CASSLGSAGKQETQYF. For the CDR3, the DNA is TGTGCCAGCAGCTTAGGATCAGCAGGGAAACAAGAGACCCAGTACTTC.

The chain employs TRBV5-5 and TRBJ2-7, with D uncertain. CDR1 and CDR2 (germline): SGHKS, YYEKEE (reference sequence). Trimming stripped 0 bases from V and 1 base from J, with 14 bases between. This CDR3 has 16 amino acids. CDR3 sequence: CASSLGSGTRSYEQYF. The CDR3 DNA reads as TGTGCCAGCAGCTTGGGATCGGGCACACGATCCTACGAGCAGTACTTC.

The sample holds a few counts of this clonotype. The V call is TRBV4-3, the J call TRBJ2-7; a possible D gene is TRBD2 (6 bases). V lost 4 bases and J 0 bases, leaving 13 bases between the germline ends. Looked up from germline, CDR1 is LGHNA and CDR2 is YSLEER. The CDR3 runs to 15 residues. The DNA of the CDR3 is TGCGCCAGCAGCCCCTCAGCGGGCTCCTCCTACGAGCAGTACTTC. This gives the protein CASSPSAGSSYEQYF.